This TCR beta chain was sequenced during a study of OX40 agonist ivuxolimab in advanced cancers. The wider study: Enrollees could have had prior anti-PD-1, anti-PD-L1 or anti-CTLA-4 therapy, which 30% to 50% had received.

Method: immunoSEQ multiplex PCR; TCRdb's copy keeps in-frame clones and lacks some. The sample lists more than 60,000 clones; roughly 93% were seen once. Trimming pared 6 bases from V and 2 bases from J, leaving 12 bases between. CDR1 SEHNR and CDR2 FQNEAQ come from the germline V gene (reference sequence). There are 14 residues in the CDR3. Sequencing was performed on CD4+ or CD8+ T cells sorted from blood, taken in a trial of the OX40 agonist ivuxolimab. The receptor's source is an adult with an advanced solid tumor such as melanoma, head and neck, liver or kidney cancer. The chain couples TRBV7-9 to TRBJ2-3; no reliable D call. CDR3 loop: CASSTGFATDTQYF. In DNA, the CDR3 is TGTGCCAGCAGTACCGGCTTCGCCACAGATACGCAGTATTTT.